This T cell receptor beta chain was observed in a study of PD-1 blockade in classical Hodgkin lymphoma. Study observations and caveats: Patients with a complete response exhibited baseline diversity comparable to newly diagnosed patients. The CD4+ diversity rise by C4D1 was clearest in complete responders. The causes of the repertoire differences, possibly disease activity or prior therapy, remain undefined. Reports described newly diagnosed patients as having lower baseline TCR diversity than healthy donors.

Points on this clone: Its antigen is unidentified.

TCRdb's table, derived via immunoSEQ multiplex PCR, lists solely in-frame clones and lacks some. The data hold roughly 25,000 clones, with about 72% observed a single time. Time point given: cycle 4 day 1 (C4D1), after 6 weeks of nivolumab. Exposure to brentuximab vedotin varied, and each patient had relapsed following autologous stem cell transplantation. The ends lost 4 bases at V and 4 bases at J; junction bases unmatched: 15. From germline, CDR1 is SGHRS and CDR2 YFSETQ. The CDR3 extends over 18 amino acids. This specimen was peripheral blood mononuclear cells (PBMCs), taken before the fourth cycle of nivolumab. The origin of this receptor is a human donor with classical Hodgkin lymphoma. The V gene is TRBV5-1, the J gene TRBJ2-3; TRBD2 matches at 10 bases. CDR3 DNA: TGCGCCAGCAGCCCCAGAAAGGAAGAGCGGGGGGGCCCAGATACGCAGTATTTT. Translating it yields CASSPRKEERGGPDTQYF.